Below, 16 T cell receptor beta chains from the same sample are listed, as sequenced in a study of T cell responses to AZD1222 COVID-19 vaccine. Clones were sequenced by immunoSEQ multiplex PCR, and TCRdb holds only the in-frame ones, with some missing. Among 100,000 to 150,000 clones listed, around 94% were seen once. Material: peripheral blood, obtained on day 0 of AZD1222 vaccination. The receptor source for this set is an adult in good health.

The V gene is TRBV6-5, the J gene TRBJ1-2; 10 bases match TRBD1. J gave up 2 bases and V 8 bases, and 2 bases lay outside the gene matches. This CDR3 is built from 13 residues. Germline V CDR1 and CDR2: MNHEY, SVGAGI. The CDR3 region has the DNA TGTGCCAGCCGGGACAGGGGAAACTATGGCTACACCTTC. Translation gives CASRDRGNYGYTF.

The gene calls are TRBV15 and TRBJ2-2; TRBD2 agrees at 15 bases. The CDR3 spans 18 residues. V gave up 0 bases and J gave up 7 bases; unmatched junction bases: 6. CDR1 and CDR2 from the germline V gene are LNHNV and YYDKDF (reference sequence). CDR3 sequence: CATSRDGTSGRFGGELFF. The CDR3 DNA sequence: TGTGCCACCAGCAGAGATGGGACTAGCGGGAGGTTTGGCGGGGAGCTGTTTTTT.

The V gene is TRBV18, the J gene TRBJ1-2, with 8 bases fitting TRBD1. The CDR3 extends over 15 amino acids. J gave up 7 bases and V 6 bases, and 13 bases lay outside the gene matches. Germline loops: CDR1 KGHSH, CDR2 LQKENI. CDR3 in amino acids: CASSPPFRGPFGYTF. The CDR3 DNA reads as TGTGCCAGCTCGCCCCCTTTCAGGGGGCCGTTTGGCTACACCTTC.

The chain links TRBV4-3 to TRBJ1-2; 7 positions match TRBD1. The length of the CDR3 is 14 residues. Looked up from germline, CDR1 is LGHNA and CDR2 is YSLEER. The J segment lost 4 bases and the V segment lost 1 base, leaving 3 bases of the junction unmatched. As DNA, the CDR3 is TGCGCCAGCAGCCAAGGGACAGGCCCCTATGGCTACACCTTC. Amino acid sequence: CASSQGTGPYGYTF.

This chain connects TRBV19 to TRBJ1-2, with no clear D. Germline CDR1 LNHDA, CDR2 SQIVND (reference sequence). The CDR3 runs 15 residues. Trimming took off 3 bases at V and 0 bases at J, with 11 bases between the two ends. The CDR3 loop reads CASSMGAGPNYGYTF. As DNA, the CDR3 is TGTGCCAGTAGTATGGGAGCAGGCCCTAACTATGGCTACACCTTC. Based on the CDR3 plus reference TRBV19 and TRBJ1-2, the full variable domain is DGGITQSPKYLFRKEGQNVTLSCEQNLNHDAMYWYRQDPGQGLRLIYYSQIVNDFQKGDIAEGYSVSREKKESFPLTVTSAQKNPTAFYLCASSMGAGPNYGYTFGSGTRLTVV.

This clone was seen only once. V gene TRBV12-2 combines with J gene TRBJ2-1; TRBD1 reflects the table's D call only, with no check against the DNA. TRBV12-2 is a pseudogene segment. The CDR3 length is 10 residues. The CDR3 nucleotides read TGTGCGCTCCATCAGGCTGAGCAGTTCTTC. As protein: CALHQAEQFF.

The chain recombines TRBV28 with TRBJ1-1; 10 positions match TRBD1. The V gene end was trimmed by 1 base and the J gene end by 5 bases; junction bases not matched to a gene: 4. CDR3 length equals 15 residues. Germline V gene lookup returns CDR1 MDHEN and CDR2 SYDVKM. DNA for the CDR3: TGTGCCAGCAGTTTATTGGCGGACAGGGGGACTGAAGCTTTCTTT. Its protein is CASSLLADRGTEAFF.

V usage is TRBV3-1 (or the pseudogene TRBV3-2) and J usage is TRBJ1-2; a possible D gene is TRBD1 (6 bases). Trimming removed 3 bases at V and 6 bases at J, with 11 bases between. The CDR3 is 13 amino acids. Per germline, CDR1 LGHDT and CDR2 YNNKEL (reference sequence). CDR3: CASSHPQGNGYTF. CDR3 nucleotides: TGTGCCAGCAGCCACCCCCAGGGGAATGGCTACACCTTC.

The chain combines TRBV5-1 with TRBJ1-2; D remains ambiguous. The CDR3 covers 14 residues. CDR1 is SGHRS, CDR2 YFSETQ, per germline. Trimming took 0 bases from V and 4 from J, leaving 10 bases between them. CDR3 protein: CASSLAASVYGYTF. The CDR3 DNA follows: TGCGCCAGCAGCTTGGCCGCGTCCGTCTATGGCTACACCTTC.

The CDR3 here is CAISEGFSGANVLTF. The DNA of the CDR3 is TGTGCCATCAGTGAAGGCTTCTCTGGGGCCAACGTCCTGACTTTC. The rearrangement uses TRBV10-3 and TRBJ2-6; D not resolved. Trimming took 3 bases from V and 0 from J, leaving 6 bases between them. The germline V gene encodes CDR1 ENHRY and CDR2 SYGVKD. The CDR3 contains 15 residues.

The rearrangement links TRBV11-3 to TRBJ2-1, with TRBD1 matching over 7 bases. Trimming took 5 bases from V and 3 from J; bases not matched to a gene: 10. Germline CDR1 and CDR2: SGHNT and YENEEA. CDR3 length: 16 amino acids. CDR3 sequence reads: CASSGDRQGNYNEQFF. The CDR3 DNA follows: TGTGCCAGCAGCGGGGACAGACAAGGGAACTACAATGAGCAGTTCTTC.

The genes are TRBV7-9 and TRBJ2-1; TRBD2 matches 8 bases. CDR3 length: 17 residues. CDR1 SEHNR and CDR2 FQNEAQ come from the germline V gene (reference sequence). V was clipped by 8 bases and J by 3 bases; unmatched bases: 15. CDR3 region: CASLTREAGEVYNEQFF. For the CDR3, the DNA is TGTGCCAGCCTAACCCGGGAAGCGGGAGAAGTCTACAATGAGCAGTTCTTC. The full variable domain, its missing parts supplied by reference TRBV7-9 and TRBJ2-1, is DTGVSQNPRHKITKRGQNVTFRCDPISEHNRLYWYRQTLGQGPEFLTYFQNEAQLEKSRLLSDRFSAERPKGSFSTLEIQRTEQGDSAMYLCASLTREAGEVYNEQFFGPGTRLTVL.

J is TRBJ1-2 and V is TRBV12-3 or TRBV12-4, with D possibly TRBD1 on 5 matching bases. Between the trimmed V and J ends, which lost 2 bases and 7 bases, there was a span of 8 bases. This CDR3 is 12 amino acids long. The CDR3 protein is CASSLRGTGYTF. The CDR3 DNA follows: TGTGCCAGCAGTTTAAGGGGCACTGGCTACACCTTC.

The rearrangement uses TRBV9 and TRBJ1-2; D unresolved. The V end was cut by 8 bases, the J end by 4 bases, with 18 bases between. This CDR3 has 14 amino acids. Germline CDR1 SGDLS, CDR2 YYNGEE. DNA of the CDR3: TGTGCCAGTTCCACGGCCCCGAATCCCTATGGCTACACCTTC. It encodes CASSTAPNPYGYTF.

The chain uses TRBV15 and TRBJ1-6; a weak D match, TRBD1 (6 bases). The CDR3 consists of 14 residues. Germline CDR1 reads LNHNV; CDR2 reads YYDKDF (reference sequence). V was cut by 5 bases and J by 9 bases, with 14 bases left in between. In DNA form, the CDR3 reads TGTGCCACCAGCCGGGGGCAGAGTGTTTCACCCCTCCACTTT. Its translation is CATSRGQSVSPLHF.

V usage is TRBV29-1 and J usage is TRBJ2-7, with 9 bases lining up with TRBD1. Trimming removed 6 bases from V and 5 bases from J; junction bases left unmatched: 11. Germline V CDR1 and CDR2: SQVTM, ANQGSEA. The CDR3 extends over 14 amino acids. The CDR3 loop is CSVLGTGLGDEQYF. The DNA for the CDR3 is TGCAGCGTACTCGGGACAGGGCTGGGGGACGAGCAGTACTTC.